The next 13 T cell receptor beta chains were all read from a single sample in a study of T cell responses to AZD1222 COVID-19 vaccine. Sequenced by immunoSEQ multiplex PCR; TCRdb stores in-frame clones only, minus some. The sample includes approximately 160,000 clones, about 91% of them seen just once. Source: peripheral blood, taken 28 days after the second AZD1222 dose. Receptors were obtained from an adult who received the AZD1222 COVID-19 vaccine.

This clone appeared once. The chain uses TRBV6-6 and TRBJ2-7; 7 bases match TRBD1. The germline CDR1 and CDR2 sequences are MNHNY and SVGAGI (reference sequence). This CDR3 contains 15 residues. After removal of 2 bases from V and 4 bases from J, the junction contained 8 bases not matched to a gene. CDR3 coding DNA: TGTGCCAGCAGTTACCCGGGACAGCCTCCTTACGAGCAGTACTTC. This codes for CASSYPGQPPYEQYF.

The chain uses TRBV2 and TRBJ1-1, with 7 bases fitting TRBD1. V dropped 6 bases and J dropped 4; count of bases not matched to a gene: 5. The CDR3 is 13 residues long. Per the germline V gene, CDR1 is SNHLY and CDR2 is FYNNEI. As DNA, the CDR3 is TGTGCCAGCAGGGGGAACAGGGGCACTGAAGCTTTCTTT. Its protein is CASRGNRGTEAFF.

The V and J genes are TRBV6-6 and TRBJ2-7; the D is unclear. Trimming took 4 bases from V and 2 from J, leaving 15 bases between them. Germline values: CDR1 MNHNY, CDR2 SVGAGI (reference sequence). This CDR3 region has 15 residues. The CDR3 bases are TGTGCCAGCAGTTCGAGGCAGCCGTCCCCCTACGAGCAGTACTTC. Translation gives CASSSRQPSPYEQYF.

The CDR3 here is CASSLLAGGVYGYTF. DNA for the CDR3: TGTGCCAGCAGCTTGCTCGCAGGGGGCGTCTATGGCTACACCTTC. The chain joins TRBV5-5 to TRBJ1-2; 8 nucleotides align to TRBD1. J gave up 4 bases and V 1 base, and 6 bases lay outside the gene matches. The CDR3 spans 15 residues. Germline CDR1 and CDR2: SGHKS and YYEKEE (reference sequence).

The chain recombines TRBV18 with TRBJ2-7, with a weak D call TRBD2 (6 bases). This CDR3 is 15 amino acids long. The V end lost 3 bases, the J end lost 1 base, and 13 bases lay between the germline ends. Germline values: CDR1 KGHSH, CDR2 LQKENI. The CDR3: CASSPRDSTSYEQYF. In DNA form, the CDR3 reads TGTGCCAGCTCACCCCGGGACTCCACATCCTACGAGCAGTACTTC.

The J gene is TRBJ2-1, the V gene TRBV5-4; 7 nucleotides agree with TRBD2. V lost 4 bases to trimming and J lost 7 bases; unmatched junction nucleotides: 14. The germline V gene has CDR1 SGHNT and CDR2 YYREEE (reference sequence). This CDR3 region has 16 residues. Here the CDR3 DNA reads TGTGCCAGCAGCCGAGCAGGGAGGGGTGATGGAAATGAGCAGTTCTTC. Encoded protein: CASSRAGRGDGNEQFF.

Written as DNA, the CDR3 is TGTGCCAGCAGGGCCGGGACCGTGGGAAATGAGCAGTTCTTC. Protein sequence: CASRAGTVGNEQFF. This rearrangement joins TRBV5-4 to TRBJ2-1; the D call may be TRBD1 or TRBD2 (5 bases each). Germline V lookup: CDR1 SGHNT, CDR2 YYREEE (reference sequence). V was trimmed by 5 bases and J by 7 bases, leaving 16 bases between them. This CDR3 spans 14 amino acids.

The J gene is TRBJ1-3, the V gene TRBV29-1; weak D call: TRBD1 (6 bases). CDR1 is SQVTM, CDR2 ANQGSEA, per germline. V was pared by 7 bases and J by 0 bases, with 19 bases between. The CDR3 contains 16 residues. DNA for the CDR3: TGCAGCGCAGAGACCCGGACAGTCAACTCTGGAAACACCATATATTTT. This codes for CSAETRTVNSGNTIYF.

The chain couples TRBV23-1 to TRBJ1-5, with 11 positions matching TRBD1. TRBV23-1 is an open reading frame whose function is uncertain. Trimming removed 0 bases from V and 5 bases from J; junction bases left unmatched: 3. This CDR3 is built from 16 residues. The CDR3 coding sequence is TGCGCCAGCAGTCAATCGCGGACAGGGGGCGATCAGCCCCAGCATTTT. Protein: CASSQSRTGGDQPQHF.

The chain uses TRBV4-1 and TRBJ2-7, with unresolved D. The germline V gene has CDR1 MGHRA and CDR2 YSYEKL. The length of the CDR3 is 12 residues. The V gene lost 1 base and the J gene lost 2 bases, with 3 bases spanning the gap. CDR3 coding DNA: TGCGCCAGCAGCCAAGGTCCCTACGAGCAGTACTTC. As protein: CASSQGPYEQYF.

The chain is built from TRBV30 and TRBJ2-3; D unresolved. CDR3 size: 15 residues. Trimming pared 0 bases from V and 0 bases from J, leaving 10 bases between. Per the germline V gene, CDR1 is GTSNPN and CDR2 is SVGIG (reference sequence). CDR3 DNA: TGTGCCTGGAGTGTTGACTTGCATAGCACAGATACGCAGTATTTT. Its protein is CAWSVDLHSTDTQYF.

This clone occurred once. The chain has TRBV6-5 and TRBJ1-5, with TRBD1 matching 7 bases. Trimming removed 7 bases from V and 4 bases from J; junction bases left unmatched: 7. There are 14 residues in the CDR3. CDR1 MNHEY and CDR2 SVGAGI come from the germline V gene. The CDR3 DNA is TGTGCCAGCAAGCGACAGGGTCTTAATCAGCCCCAGCATTTT. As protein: CASKRQGLNQPQHF.

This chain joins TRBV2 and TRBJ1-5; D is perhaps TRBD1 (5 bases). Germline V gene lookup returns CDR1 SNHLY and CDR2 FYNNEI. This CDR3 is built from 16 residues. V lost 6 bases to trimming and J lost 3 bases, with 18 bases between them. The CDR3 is CASRDDSHGVNQPQHF. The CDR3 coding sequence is TGTGCCAGCAGAGACGACAGTCATGGCGTCAATCAGCCCCAGCATTTT. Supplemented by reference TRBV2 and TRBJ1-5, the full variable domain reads EPEVTQTPSHQVTQMGQEVILRCVPISNHLYFYWYRQILGQKVEFLVSFYNNEISEKSEIFDDQFSVERPDGSNFTLKIRSTKLEDSAMYFCASRDDSHGVNQPQHFGDGTRLSIL.